The present TCR beta chain was sequenced within a study of T cells after somatic rescue of genetic block. This CDR3 contains 12 residues. The V gene's germline CDR1 is SNHLY and CDR2 FYNNEI. Sequencing used immunoSEQ multiplex PCR; TCRdb keeps in-frame clones, though not all of them. Of over 10,000 clones listed, about 69% are singletons. Specimen: peripheral blood mononuclear cells (PBMCs). The rearrangement joins TRBV2 to TRBJ2-5; D gene unclear. The closer fit of TRBJ2-7 to the DNA end suggests the J call may be wrong. The sequence was obtained from a boy under 18. The CDR3 coding sequence is TGTGCCAGTACAGCCGCGGCCTACGAGCAGTACTTC. Translation gives CASTAAAYEQYF.